In its sample, the clone carrying this TCR beta chain was seen a few times. The antigen is undetermined. The data were taken from a study of cytomegalovirus exposure and HLA in healthy donors. Study-wide results and limits: Presence/absence analysis assumed near-uniform sequencing depth across donors. The CMV antigen specificity of a few CMV-associated chains was confirmed through in vitro analysis. TCR beta V- and J-gene trimming was later associated with a missense DCLRE1C variant. Productive rates of about 90% or about 30% were seen for most TCR beta V segments in an earlier analysis.

The PCR employed 60 Vbeta primers together with 13 Jbeta primers. Libraries were prepared by immunoSEQ multiplex PCR; TCRdb keeps only in-frame clonotypes and omits some of them. Among more than 100,000 clones listed, roughly three quarters were seen once. The sample comprised PBMCs. This receptor was taken from a male donor in good health and CMV-seronegative.

The chain's CDR3 is CASSLGGGGGNQPQHF. The CDR3 DNA is TGTGCCAGCAGCTTGGGCGGTGGCGGAGGCAATCAGCCCCAGCATTTT. The J gene is TRBJ1-5, the V gene TRBV5-6; no clear D gene. CDR1 and CDR2 (germline): SGHDT, YYEEEE. The germline V and J ends were trimmed by 0 bases and 2 bases, with 12 bases remaining between them. This CDR3 is built from 16 residues.